This T cell receptor (beta chain) was retrieved from a study of OX40 agonist ivuxolimab in advanced cancers. With regard to the full study: Ivuxolimab, which targeted the costimulatory receptor OX40 (CD134), was an agonistic, fully human IgG2 monoclonal antibody. In the dose-escalation cohort, 75% to 85% of patients were male, and the mean age was roughly 60 years with a range of roughly 20 to 79. Three dose-escalation patients achieved partial responses, one with hepatocellular carcinoma and two with cutaneous melanoma. The paper describes the monotherapy dose-escalation part (N of about 52 patients) of the phase I trial of ivuxolimab. The point of sequencing TCRbeta in the periphery was to test whether ivuxolimab changed TCR sequence diversity and drove clonal T-cell expansion. Intravenous ivuxolimab was administered to patients every 2 weeks at six dose levels: 0.01, 0.1, 0.3, 1.5, 3 and 10 mg/kg. Of the roughly 52 dose-escalation patients, hepatocellular carcinoma was present in about 20, melanoma in roughly 15, renal cell carcinoma in 9 and head and neck cancer in 9. Prior anti-PD-1, anti-PD-L1 or anti-CTLA-4 therapy was permitted, and checkpoint inhibitors had been received by around 40% of dose-escalation patients.

What the authors observed across the whole study: In partial responders in the 0.1-3.0 mg/kg groups, normalized peripheral clonal expansion was found to be among the lowest, especially among CD8+ T cells. At doses of 0.1 to 3.0 mg/kg, clonal expansion of both CD4+ and CD8+ blood T cells was observed from baseline to week 6. Low levels of normalized T-cell clonal expansion were also seen in some patients who did not respond. After ivuxolimab, CD8+ T cells had more expanded clones than CD4+ T cells on average. The antigen specificity of the peripheral T cells that underwent clonal expansion was not determined.

Patients with a history of autoimmune disease or receiving systemic immunosuppression were excluded from the trial. In every dose cohort, peripheral blood was drawn for TCR sequencing at baseline, cycle 4 day 1, and cycle 7 day 1. The samples were drawn from a first-in-human, open-label, multicenter phase I dose-escalation trial of ivuxolimab. Adults with locally advanced or metastatic melanoma, renal cell, hepatocellular, or head and neck squamous cell carcinoma were enrolled in the trial. Before TCR sequencing, CD4+ T cells and CD8+ T cells were sorted from peripheral blood as separate populations. Genomic DNA was isolated from the sorted cells so that the TCRbeta CDR3 region could be sequenced. TCRbeta CDR3 regions were sequenced using the immunoSEQ Assay. TCRdb retrieved this table from immuneACCESS and kept in-frame rearrangements only. Not all clones are present; in checked studies, unresolved V genes account for under half, and no reason is known for the remainder. The sample includes tens of thousands of clones, with over 80% observed a single time. The ten largest clones represent 0.4% to 0.55% of the sample.

This clone appeared a single time. The antigen it recognizes is unknown. No per-base quality is available; no much larger clone lies one base away. Relative to germline, V is 5 bases shorter and J is 5 bases shorter, with 16 bases between their ends. The CDR1 and CDR2 encoded by the germline V gene are MDHEN and SYDVKM. Including cysteine and phenylalanine, the CDR3 has 15 amino acids. Only the CDR3 region is kept as DNA, spanning 45 bases read in frame from base 1. The chain joins TRBV28 to TRBJ1-5; a tentative D match to TRBD1 spans 6 bases. The sequence was obtained from an adult with an advanced solid tumor such as melanoma, head and neck, liver or kidney cancer. This material consisted of CD4+ or CD8+ T cells sorted from blood, taken in a trial of the OX40 agonist ivuxolimab. The DNA sequence is TGTGCCAGCAGTGCCCAGGGTAAGGGGGATCAGCCCCAGCATTTT. Its product reads: CASSAQGKGDQPQHF.